This T cell receptor beta chain was obtained from a study of blood T cells in healthy people across ages. The CDR3 is made up of 16 amino acids. The germline V and J ends were trimmed by 6 bases and 3 bases, with 18 bases remaining between them. The germline CDR1 and CDR2 sequences are MNHEY and SMNVEV (reference sequence). There were healthy Caucasian individuals from Russia, aged roughly 6 to 90, serving as donors. Notes on this clonotype: Its antigen is still unknown.

Sample-barcoded 5' priming and a J-beta primer mix drove a second PCR of roughly 7 to 11 cycles. All samples gave at least 2.5 million CDR3-containing paired-end reads. TCRdb itself ran the 5' RACE reads through MiXCR, one entry per CDR3 protein. Of approximately 360,000 distinct CDR3 sequences in the sample, approximately 51% were seen once. Study-level points and caveats: It was the long-lived donors that had more naive CD4+ cells and higher diversity than aged donors. It was held that the diversity estimates obtained from one million T cells were underestimates.

This chain joins TRBV27 and TRBJ2-1; D is perhaps TRBD2 (6 bases). The receptor was isolated from a man in his fifties or sixties in good health. Sequencing was done on a sample of blood. CDR3 in amino acids: CASRLAWDSFYNEQFF. The CDR3 DNA reads TGTGCCAGCAGGCTTGCCTGGGACTCCTTCTACAATGAGCAGTTCTTC.